The 22 T cell receptor beta chains below come from one sample, sequenced in a study of CD8 T cells in ankylosing spondylitis (dated by TCRdb to the late 2010s). Receptor amplification or capture employed 5' RACE. Instrument used: Illumina HiSeq 2500. TCRdb reran the public reads through fastp at Q25 and MiXCR, keeping productive beta chains. Rows are combined by CDR3 protein, so each entry shows the most common genes and DNA. Across this sample there are around 42,000 distinct CDR3 sequences, with less than 3.5% seen only once. The ten largest clonotypes hold roughly 4.4% of the sample. Sequences were obtained from blood, either unsorted or a sorted T cell fraction (not recorded which). Receptors originate from a male donor with ankylosing spondylitis or in good health (not recorded which).

At least ten counts were recorded for this clonotype. J is TRBJ2-5 and V is TRBV9; 8 bases are shared with TRBD2. Germline V lookup: CDR1 SGDLS, CDR2 YYNGEE. The CDR3 is 16 amino acids. V was pared by 0 bases and J by 1 base, with 5 bases of the junction left unmatched. The CDR3 region is CASSVGQAGVQETQYF. CDR3 DNA sequence: TGTGCCAGCAGCGTAGGGCAAGCGGGAGTCCAAGAGACCCAGTACTTC.

This clonotype came up many times. The CDR3 region is CASSSPQSWGYNEQFF. CDR3 sequence (DNA): TGTGCCAGCAGCTCTCCTCAAAGTTGGGGTTACAATGAGCAGTTCTTC. The V and J genes are TRBV9 and TRBJ2-1; D remains ambiguous. The CDR3 is 16 amino acids. The germline gives CDR1 SGDLS, CDR2 YYNGEE. The V gene lost 4 bases and the J gene lost 4 bases, with 18 bases spanning the gap. Full variable domain (missing parts from reference TRBV9 and TRBJ2-1): DSGVTQTPKHLITATGQRVTLRCSPRSGDLSVYWYQQSLDQGLQFLIQYYNGEERAKGNILERFSAQQFPDLHSELNLSSLELGDSALYFCASSSPQSWGYNEQFFGPGTRLTVL.

This clonotype was seen at least ten times. The chain has TRBV9 and TRBJ2-3; 9 bases map to TRBD2. Trimming cost V 0 bases and J 5 bases; bases outside gene matches: 4. The CDR3 runs 15 residues. The germline CDR1 and CDR2 sequences are SGDLS and YYNGEE. CDR3 DNA sequence: TGTGCCAGCAGCGTAGAACCTAGCGGGATAGATACGCAGTATTTT. Its translation: CASSVEPSGIDTQYF.

In its sample, this clonotype was seen many times. V gene TRBV9 combines with J gene TRBJ2-3; 9 bases agree with TRBD2. Trimming cost V 0 bases and J 3 bases; bases outside gene matches: 11. CDR1 is SGDLS, CDR2 YYNGEE, per germline. The CDR3 has 18 amino acids. The CDR3 bases are TGTGCCAGCAGCGTAGCGACGAAGGTAGCGGGAGTTACAGATACGCAGTATTTT. Translation gives CASSVATKVAGVTDTQYF.

This clonotype was found many times. V and J are TRBV9 and TRBJ2-3, with 10 bases identical to TRBD1. Trimming took 4 bases from V and 5 from J; bases not matched to a gene: 13. Per the germline V gene, CDR1 is SGDLS and CDR2 is YYNGEE. The CDR3 runs to 17 residues. The CDR3 sequence: CASSSTSRTGGGDTQYF. The CDR3 DNA reads as TGTGCCAGCAGCTCTACCTCTCGGACAGGGGGAGGAGATACGCAGTATTTT.

This clonotype came up many times. The gene calls are TRBV9 and TRBJ1-1; weak D call: TRBD1 (5 bases). Germline CDR1 and CDR2: SGDLS and YYNGEE. CDR3 length equals 13 residues. V lost 0 bases and J 10 bases, leaving 13 bases between the germline ends. CDR3 DNA: TGTGCCAGCAGCGTAGAAGGGGCCGGGCGAGCTTTCTTT. Protein sequence: CASSVEGAGRAFF.

The sample holds many counts of this clonotype. This sequence joins TRBV9 and TRBJ2-7; either TRBD1 or TRBD2 may supply D (6 bases each). The CDR3 sequence is 15 residues long. The ends were cut back, 0 bases at V and 0 bases at J, with 10 bases in the middle. Germline V gene data show CDR1 as SGDLS and CDR2 as YYNGEE. The CDR3 coding sequence is TGTGCCAGCAGCGTAGCCGGGGGCTTCTCCTACGAGCAGTACTTC. Translation: CASSVAGGFSYEQYF.

This clonotype came up many times. The chain links TRBV9 to TRBJ2-3, with 8 bases matching TRBD2. V was clipped by 0 bases and J by 0 bases; unmatched bases: 9. In germline, CDR1 is SGDLS, CDR2 YYNGEE. The CDR3 spans 18 residues. CDR3 sequence: CASSVAIGRDTSTDTQYF. The CDR3 region has the DNA TGTGCCAGCAGCGTAGCGATCGGGAGGGACACCAGCACAGATACGCAGTATTTT.

This clonotype showed up many times. The DNA of the CDR3 is TGTGCCAGCAGCGTGGGGGAGTGGACAGATACGCAGTATTTT. This gives the protein CASSVGEWTDTQYF. The chain links TRBV9 to TRBJ2-3; the D gene could be TRBD1 or TRBD2 (5 bases each). The CDR3 loop spans 14 amino acids. Germline assignment: CDR1 SGDLS and CDR2 YYNGEE. V lost 2 bases, J lost 3 bases, and 10 bases lay in between. Variable domain in full (rest from reference TRBV9 and TRBJ2-3): DSGVTQTPKHLITATGQRVTLRCSPRSGDLSVYWYQQSLDQGLQFLIQYYNGEERAKGNILERFSAQQFPDLHSELNLSSLELGDSALYFCASSVGEWTDTQYFGPGTRLTVL.

Ten or more counts support this clonotype. The V and J genes are TRBV9 and TRBJ2-3; TRBD1 matches at 9 bases. Germline CDR1 SGDLS, CDR2 YYNGEE. CDR3 size: 15 residues. J gave up 6 bases and V 7 bases, and 12 bases lay outside the gene matches. The CDR3 reads CASGRQGDLGDTQYF. CDR3 coding DNA: TGTGCCAGCGGCCGACAGGGGGATCTCGGGGATACGCAGTATTTT.

As regards this clonotype: This sequence may be a read error, since a much larger clone differs from it by one base. The rearrangement joins TRBV9 to TRBJ2-4; no reliable D call. This CDR3 region has 12 residues. Germline V lookup: CDR1 SGDLS, CDR2 YYNGEE. CDR3 in DNA: TGTGCCAGCAGCGTAGCTCGAGGAGTTCAGGACTTC. This gives the protein CASSVARGVQDF.

This clonotype was detected many times. The gene calls are TRBV9 and TRBJ2-3; D might be TRBD1 (5 bases). V gave up 0 bases and J gave up 2 bases, with 7 bases separating them. This CDR3 has 14 amino acids. Germline CDR1 is SGDLS and CDR2 is YYNGEE. Here the CDR3 reads CASSVGGFTDTQYF. In nucleotides, the CDR3 is TGTGCCAGCAGCGTAGGGGGCTTCACAGATACGCAGTATTTT.

This clonotype was found many times. The J gene is TRBJ2-3, the V gene TRBV9, with 9 bases that match TRBD2. CDR1 and CDR2 from the germline V gene are SGDLS and YYNGEE. The CDR3 runs 16 residues. V shed 4 bases and J 0 bases; nucleotides not matched to a gene: 6. The CDR3 protein is CASSNRLAASTDTQYF. CDR3 in DNA: TGTGCCAGCAGCAATCGACTAGCGGCCAGCACAGATACGCAGTATTTT. The whole variable domain, filled in from reference TRBV9 and TRBJ2-3, reads DSGVTQTPKHLITATGQRVTLRCSPRSGDLSVYWYQQSLDQGLQFLIQYYNGEERAKGNILERFSAQQFPDLHSELNLSSLELGDSALYFCASSNRLAASTDTQYFGPGTRLTVL.

This clonotype counts as medium-sized. The V call is TRBV9, the J call TRBJ2-3, with 9 bases aligning to TRBD2. Losses at the gene ends were 1 base for V and 3 bases for J; bases not matched to a gene: 9. Germline lookup yields CDR1 SGDLS and CDR2 YYNGEE. CDR3 length: 17 residues. DNA of the CDR3: TGTGCCAGCAGCGTATCGGGCGGGAGGGGAGGAACAGATACGCAGTATTTT. This encodes CASSVSGGRGGTDTQYF.

This clonotype showed up many times. V and J are TRBV9 and TRBJ2-5; no reliable D call. CDR3 length: 11 amino acids. Germline CDR1 reads SGDLS; CDR2 reads YYNGEE. The V end was cut by 5 bases, the J end by 6 bases, with 8 bases between. For the CDR3, the DNA is TGTGCCAGCAGGGTCGAGAAGACCCAGTACTTC. It yields the protein CASRVEKTQYF.

This clonotype was seen at least ten times. The chain joins TRBV9 to TRBJ2-7, with 8 nucleotides matching TRBD2. CDR3 size: 16 residues. CDR1 is SGDLS, CDR2 YYNGEE, per germline. With 0 bases clipped from V and 5 bases from J, the junction kept 10 bases outside the gene matches. CDR3 DNA: TGTGCCAGCAGCGTAGGGGTGGGACTAGGTAAGAACGAGCAGTACTTC. Residues: CASSVGVGLGKNEQYF.

This clonotype has a count of ten or more. The V gene is TRBV9, the J gene TRBJ1-1; the D gene is possibly TRBD1 (5 bases). V was trimmed by 4 bases and J by 14 bases, leaving 18 bases between them. CDR1 is SGDLS and CDR2 is YYNGEE in the germline V gene. The CDR3 is 12 residues long. The CDR3 loop reads CASSSMTLGRFF. The CDR3 bases are TGTGCCAGCAGCTCAATGACCCTGGGGCGCTTCTTT.

In its sample, this clonotype was seen many times. The V and J genes are TRBV9 and TRBJ2-2, with 10 positions matching TRBD2. The CDR3 is made up of 16 amino acids. The germline CDR1 and CDR2 sequences are SGDLS and YYNGEE. J was trimmed by 1 base and V by 4 bases; bases with no gene match: 4. CDR3 nucleotides: TGTGCCAGCAGCAGAGTAGCGGGAGGGAACACCGGGGAGCTGTTTTTT. The encoded protein is CASSRVAGGNTGELFF.

This clonotype was recorded at least ten times. The chain has TRBV9 and TRBJ1-3; D remains unclear. Germline CDR1 and CDR2: SGDLS and YYNGEE. Trimming pared 4 bases from V and 0 bases from J, leaving 2 bases between. CDR3 length: 12 residues. DNA for the CDR3: TGTGCCAGCAGCCGCTCTGGAAACACCATATATTTT. It codes for CASSRSGNTIYF.

This clonotype was counted at least ten times. The V and J genes are TRBV9 and TRBJ2-7; tentative D call: TRBD1 (5 bases). Trimming pared 4 bases from V and 2 bases from J, leaving 16 bases between. The CDR3 length is 15 residues. Germline CDR1 is SGDLS and CDR2 is YYNGEE. The CDR3 here is CASSPNPREPYEQYF. CDR3 in DNA: TGTGCCAGCAGCCCCAATCCCAGGGAACCCTACGAGCAGTACTTC.

This clonotype was observed at least ten times. The chain carries TRBV9 and TRBJ2-3, with 7 bases identical to TRBD1. Germline V lookup: CDR1 SGDLS, CDR2 YYNGEE. The V gene end was trimmed by 5 bases and the J gene end by 0 bases; junction bases not matched to a gene: 9. This CDR3 is built from 16 residues. CDR3 bases: TGTGCCAGCAGTTCTACCAGACAGGGTAGCACAGATACGCAGTATTTT. This codes for CASSSTRQGSTDTQYF.

This clonotype came up many times. The rearrangement joins TRBV9 to TRBJ2-3, with 8 bases that match TRBD2. Germline V gene sequence: CDR1 SGDLS, CDR2 YYNGEE. The junction had 9 bases not matched to a gene; V was cut back by 4 bases and J by 2 bases. The CDR3 has 16 amino acids. CDR3 sequence (DNA): TGTGCCAGCAGCCCTCCGGGACTAGGATTCACAGATACGCAGTATTTT. Translation gives CASSPPGLGFTDTQYF. Together with reference TRBV9 and TRBJ2-3, the CDR3 gives the full variable domain: DSGVTQTPKHLITATGQRVTLRCSPRSGDLSVYWYQQSLDQGLQFLIQYYNGEERAKGNILERFSAQQFPDLHSELNLSSLELGDSALYFCASSPPGLGFTDTQYFGPGTRLTVL.